The rows below give T cell receptor beta chains drawn from one sample of a study of patients and donors after allogeneic stem cell transplantation. In TCRdb, the RT-PCR reads were re-called with MiXCR into one record per CDR3 protein. This table holds tens of thousands of distinct CDR3 sequences, approximately 5.2% found once. Sequencing input: blood, either unsorted or a sorted T cell fraction (not recorded which). The receptor source for this set is a human donor who was either an allogeneic HSCT recipient or a stem cell or donor lymphocyte infusion donor (not recorded which). It is not recorded whose cells these are; they may come from a transplant donor. Both conserved end residues are part of each CDR3. Each record gives: CDR3 DNA, CDR3 protein, clone size, J gene, D gene, CDR3 length, V gene. D genes are given only for firm matches. Some rows have no size entry. The others give once, few or many, or a class for an expanded clone.

CDR3nt: TGTGCCAGCAGTCGACAGGGGGCAAGGACCGGGGAGCTGTTTTTT
CDR3aa: CASSRQGARTGELFF
abundance: few
j_gene: TRBJ2-2
d_gene: TRBD1
len: 15
v_gene: TRBV28

CDR3nt: TGCAGCGTTGCGGTCGGCCGTCTTTCACCCCTCCACTTT
CDR3aa: CSVAVGRLSPLHF
abundance: NA
j_gene: TRBJ1-6
d_gene: NA
len: 13
v_gene: TRBV29-1

CDR3nt: TGTGCCAGCTCTAGCGGAGCCAAAAACATTCAGTACTTC
CDR3aa: CASSSGAKNIQYF
abundance: few
j_gene: TRBJ2-4
d_gene: TRBD2
len: 13
v_gene: TRBV15

CDR3nt: TGCGCCAGCAGGATGTACGGGGAGAGATCACCCCTCCACTTT
CDR3aa: CASRMYGERSPLHF
abundance: many
j_gene: TRBJ1-6
d_gene: NA
len: 14
v_gene: TRBV5-1

CDR3nt: TGTGCCAGCAGTTGGGGTGAACTGCAGTACTTC
CDR3aa: CASSWGELQYF
abundance: many
j_gene: TRBJ2-7
d_gene: NA
len: 11
v_gene: TRBV12-3/TRBV12-4

CDR3nt: TGCGCCAGCAGCTTTTCCGGGACTAGCGGCAATGAGCAGTTCTTC
CDR3aa: CASSFSGTSGNEQFF
abundance: many
j_gene: TRBJ2-1
d_gene: TRBD2
len: 15
v_gene: TRBV5-1

CDR3nt: TGTGCCAGCAGTTTAGGATCAGGGGGCGGCGGCAATCAGCCCCAGCATTTT
CDR3aa: CASSLGSGGGGNQPQHF
abundance: many
j_gene: TRBJ1-5
d_gene: TRBD1
len: 17
v_gene: TRBV27

CDR3nt: TGTGCCAGCAGTTACTCGACGGGGGGAACTAGCTCTCATACCTACGAGCAGTACTTC
CDR3aa: CASSYSTGGTSSHTYEQYF
abundance: many
j_gene: TRBJ2-7
d_gene: TRBD2
len: 19
v_gene: TRBV6-5

CDR3nt: TGTGCTAGTGGTTTTTCAGGGGATGAGACCCAGTACTTC
CDR3aa: CASGFSGDETQYF
abundance: many
j_gene: TRBJ2-5
d_gene: NA
len: 13
v_gene: TRBV12-5

CDR3nt: TGTGCCAGCAGCTTATTGGATGCCCCCGGAGATACGCAGTATTTT
CDR3aa: CASSLLDAPGDTQYF
abundance: few
j_gene: TRBJ2-3
d_gene: NA
len: 15
v_gene: TRBV7-9

CDR3nt: TGCGCCAGCAGCCGTGGGACTTCGAACACCGGGGAGCTGTTTTTT
CDR3aa: CASSRGTSNTGELFF
abundance: few
j_gene: TRBJ2-2
d_gene: NA
len: 15
v_gene: TRBV4-1

CDR3nt: TGTGCCAGCAGCCTTCTGATCGGCCCGTCTAGGGGCAAGGGCTACTACGAGCAGTACTTC
CDR3aa: CASSLLIGPSRGKGYYEQYF
abundance: many
j_gene: TRBJ2-7
d_gene: NA
len: 20
v_gene: TRBV3-1

CDR3nt: TGCAGTGCTAGAGATACAGGTCTGAACACTGAAGCTTTCTTT
CDR3aa: CSARDTGLNTEAFF
abundance: many
j_gene: TRBJ1-1
d_gene: NA
len: 14
v_gene: TRBV20-1

CDR3nt: TGTGCCAGCAGTTCATTGAGATCTAGCTCCTACGAGCAGTACTTC
CDR3aa: CASSSLRSSSYEQYF
abundance: few
j_gene: TRBJ2-7
d_gene: NA
len: 15
v_gene: TRBV5-5

CDR3nt: TGTGCCAGCAGCCTGGACAGGGGGAAGAACGAGCAGTACTTC
CDR3aa: CASSLDRGKNEQYF
abundance: few
j_gene: TRBJ2-7
d_gene: TRBD1
len: 14
v_gene: TRBV6-1

CDR3nt: TGCGCCAGCAGCTCCACGAACACTGAAGCTTTCTTT
CDR3aa: CASSSTNTEAFF
abundance: many
j_gene: TRBJ1-1
d_gene: NA
len: 12
v_gene: TRBV5-1

CDR3nt: TGTGCCAGCAGCGTAGGAACGACTAGCACAGATACGCAGTATTTT
CDR3aa: CASSVGTTSTDTQYF
abundance: NA
j_gene: TRBJ2-3
d_gene: NA
len: 15
v_gene: TRBV9

CDR3nt: TGTGCCTGGGGTGTGCTATTGAACACTGAAGCTTTCTTT
CDR3aa: CAWGVLLNTEAFF
abundance: many
j_gene: TRBJ1-1
d_gene: NA
len: 13
v_gene: TRBV30

CDR3nt: TGTGCCAGCAGCTTAGGGGACAGCAACAATCAGCCCCAGCATTTT
CDR3aa: CASSLGDSNNQPQHF
abundance: many
j_gene: TRBJ1-5
d_gene: TRBD1
len: 15
v_gene: TRBV7-9

CDR3nt: TGTGCCAGCAGTCCTATAGGACAGGGTTGGAACTATGGCTACACCTTC
CDR3aa: CASSPIGQGWNYGYTF
abundance: many
j_gene: TRBJ1-2
d_gene: TRBD1
len: 16
v_gene: TRBV12-3/TRBV12-4

CDR3nt: TGCGCCAGCAGCTTCGTAGCGGGACCAGATACGCAGTATTTT
CDR3aa: CASSFVAGPDTQYF
abundance: NA
j_gene: TRBJ2-3
d_gene: TRBD2
len: 14
v_gene: TRBV5-1

CDR3nt: TGTGCCAGCAGTGATAGGGGAGAGACCCAGTACTTC
CDR3aa: CASSDRGETQYF
abundance: many
j_gene: TRBJ2-5
d_gene: NA
len: 12
v_gene: TRBV6-1

CDR3nt: TGTGCCAGCAGTCAGGGGGCGCGGGGAAACACCATATATTTT
CDR3aa: CASSQGARGNTIYF
abundance: many
j_gene: TRBJ1-3
d_gene: TRBD1
len: 14
v_gene: TRBV12-3/TRBV12-4

CDR3nt: TGCAGTGCTAGAGGTGTGGGGGATCAGAATGAGCAGTTCTTC
CDR3aa: CSARGVGDQNEQFF
abundance: NA
j_gene: TRBJ2-1
d_gene: NA
len: 14
v_gene: TRBV20-1

CDR3nt: TGTGCCAGTAGTAACAGGGGGCCGGGGTCACCCCTCCACTTT
CDR3aa: CASSNRGPGSPLHF
abundance: many
j_gene: TRBJ1-6
d_gene: TRBD1
len: 14
v_gene: TRBV19

CDR3nt: TGTGCCAGCAGCATAACGAACAGGGGTTTAGAGGAAAAACTGTTTTTT
CDR3aa: CASSITNRGLEEKLFF
abundance: few
j_gene: TRBJ1-4
d_gene: TRBD1
len: 16
v_gene: TRBV7-2

CDR3nt: TGCGCCAGCAGCTTGGAACAGGGGGCACGCGAGCAGTACTTC
CDR3aa: CASSLEQGAREQYF
abundance: many
j_gene: TRBJ2-7
d_gene: TRBD1
len: 14
v_gene: TRBV5-1

CDR3nt: TGTGCCAGCAGTGAAGGTTCTAGCGGTTGGGAGACCCAGTACTTC
CDR3aa: CASSEGSSGWETQYF
abundance: many
j_gene: TRBJ2-5
d_gene: TRBD2
len: 15
v_gene: TRBV2

CDR3nt: TGCGCCAGCAGCTTGGCCTCTTCCGAAGATACGCAGTATTTT
CDR3aa: CASSLASSEDTQYF
abundance: many
j_gene: TRBJ2-3
d_gene: NA
len: 14
v_gene: TRBV5-1

CDR3nt: TGCGCCAGCAGCTCCGGTGGGCTAGCGGAAGAGACCCAGTACTTC
CDR3aa: CASSSGGLAEETQYF
abundance: medium-sized
j_gene: TRBJ2-5
d_gene: TRBD2
len: 15
v_gene: TRBV5-1

CDR3nt: TGTGCCAGCACCCCAGGGAGGGGGCGTTACGAGCAGTACTTC
CDR3aa: CASTPGRGRYEQYF
abundance: NA
j_gene: TRBJ2-7
d_gene: NA
len: 14
v_gene: TRBV14

CDR3nt: TGCAGTGCCCAAAGTGGGCTAGCGGGGGGAGCAGATACGCAGTATTTT
CDR3aa: CSAQSGLAGGADTQYF
abundance: many
j_gene: TRBJ2-3
d_gene: TRBD2
len: 16
v_gene: TRBV20-1

CDR3nt: TGTGCCACCAGCAGAACTAGCGGGAGTTTTGATGAGCAGTTCTTC
CDR3aa: CATSRTSGSFDEQFF
abundance: NA
j_gene: TRBJ2-1
d_gene: TRBD2
len: 15
v_gene: TRBV15

CDR3nt: TGTGCCAGCAGTGTCGGACTTGTACCGACTTTATGGTTCTTC
CDR3aa: CASSVGLVPTLWFF
abundance: many
j_gene: TRBJ2-1
d_gene: NA
len: 14
v_gene: TRBV2

CDR3nt: TGTGCCAGCAGCCAGGACTTGGGGGGGAACTCCTACAATGAGCAGTTCTTC
CDR3aa: CASSQDLGGNSYNEQFF
abundance: few
j_gene: TRBJ2-1
d_gene: TRBD2
len: 17
v_gene: TRBV4-2

CDR3nt: TGTGCCAGCAGCCTTTGGGGCAATCAGCCCCAGCATTTT
CDR3aa: CASSLWGNQPQHF
abundance: few
j_gene: TRBJ1-5
d_gene: NA
len: 13
v_gene: TRBV7-8

CDR3nt: TGCGCCAGCAGCCCCGGACTAGCGGGGAGCGCGTCGAGCACAGATACGCAGTATTTT
CDR3aa: CASSPGLAGSASSTDTQYF
abundance: many
j_gene: TRBJ2-3
d_gene: TRBD2
len: 19
v_gene: TRBV5-1

CDR3nt: TGCAGTTCACTCCGGTCCTTCGGCAATGAGCAGTTCTTC
CDR3aa: CSSLRSFGNEQFF
abundance: many
j_gene: TRBJ2-1
d_gene: NA
len: 13
v_gene: TRBV20-1

CDR3nt: TGTGCCAGCAGCCCTCGCTCCTACAATGAGCAGTTCTTC
CDR3aa: CASSPRSYNEQFF
abundance: many
j_gene: TRBJ2-1
d_gene: NA
len: 13
v_gene: TRBV7-9

CDR3nt: TGTGCCAGCAGCCTACCCGTGAGGGAGGGGAGAGAGACCCAGTACTTC
CDR3aa: CASSLPVREGRETQYF
abundance: many
j_gene: TRBJ2-5
d_gene: TRBD2
len: 16
v_gene: TRBV7-9

CDR3nt: TGTGCCAGCAGTTACTCGGGGGTGAGTCCTGGTATACAGCAGTACACCTTC
CDR3aa: CASSYSGVSPGIQQYTF
abundance: few
j_gene: TRBJ1-2
d_gene: NA
len: 17
v_gene: TRBV6-5

CDR3nt: TGTGCCAGCTTACGACCGGGACAGGGGGCAGGGGGCTACACCTTC
CDR3aa: CASLRPGQGAGGYTF
abundance: many
j_gene: TRBJ1-2
d_gene: TRBD1
len: 15
v_gene: TRBV2

CDR3nt: TGTGCCACCAAGCAGGGCAGCACAGATACGCAGTATTTT
CDR3aa: CATKQGSTDTQYF
abundance: NA
j_gene: TRBJ2-3
d_gene: NA
len: 13
v_gene: TRBV15

CDR3nt: TGTGCCAGCAGCTTACGGGCTAGCGGGACCATATCCTCCTACAATGAGCAGTTCTTC
CDR3aa: CASSLRASGTISSYNEQFF
abundance: few
j_gene: TRBJ2-1
d_gene: TRBD2
len: 19
v_gene: TRBV11-1

CDR3nt: TGTGCCAGCAGTGACCAACATACAGGGGGCGGAAGCTACACCTTC
CDR3aa: CASSDQHTGGGSYTF
abundance: NA
j_gene: TRBJ1-2
d_gene: TRBD1
len: 15
v_gene: TRBV6-4

CDR3nt: TGCAGTGCTAGGGGGGGCGCCTTCATGAACACTGAAGCTTTCTTT
CDR3aa: CSARGGAFMNTEAFF
abundance: few
j_gene: TRBJ1-1
d_gene: NA
len: 15
v_gene: TRBV20-1

CDR3nt: TGTGCCAGCAGTTTTAGGGGGGGCCCTAGCTCCTACAATGAGCAGTTCTTC
CDR3aa: CASSFRGGPSSYNEQFF
abundance: many
j_gene: TRBJ2-1
d_gene: NA
len: 17
v_gene: TRBV12-3/TRBV12-4

CDR3nt: TGTGCCAGCAGCGCCCGACGGGACACTGAAGCTTTCTTT
CDR3aa: CASSARRDTEAFF
abundance: many
j_gene: TRBJ1-1
d_gene: NA
len: 13
v_gene: TRBV7-8

CDR3nt: TGTGCCAGCAGTTTAGGGCTAGCGGTGGCCCATGAGCAGTTCTTC
CDR3aa: CASSLGLAVAHEQFF
abundance: many
j_gene: TRBJ2-1
d_gene: TRBD2
len: 15
v_gene: TRBV27

CDR3nt: TGCGCCAGCAGCTTGTCACGCGGCAGGGTCAGGGGCACTGAAGCTTTCTTT
CDR3aa: CASSLSRGRVRGTEAFF
abundance: NA
j_gene: TRBJ1-1
d_gene: NA
len: 17
v_gene: TRBV5-1